The rows below give T cell receptor beta chains drawn from one sample of a study of blood T cell repertoires in COVID-19. Sequencing was performed with immunoSEQ multiplex PCR; in TCRdb, only in-frame clones are kept and a portion is missing. The data show 150,000 to 200,000 clones, with 76% seen just once and about a sixth held by the top ten. Material: PBMCs or T cells enriched from blood (not recorded which). The receptors here all came from a woman between 50 and 59 years old with acute COVID-19. The CDR3 runs from the conserved cysteine through the conserved F or W. Fields, in order: J gene, V gene, D gene, clone size, CDR3 protein, CDR3 DNA. A D gene is named only where the DNA matches it firmly. Where a row states a size, it is once, few, many or the class of an expanded clone; other rows omit it.

>TRBJ2-4|TRBV28|TRBD1|few
CASSESAGQGAKNIQYF
TGTGCCAGCAGTGAATCCGCAGGACAGGGGGCCAAAAACATTCAGTACTTC
>TRBJ2-1|TRBV7-2|NA|NA
CASSLVRYNEQFF
TGTGCCAGCAGCTTAGTCCGCTACAATGAGCAGTTCTTC
>TRBJ1-2|TRBV6-2/TRBV6-3|TRBD1|NA
CASSYLGIGTGPYTF
TGTGCCAGCAGTTATCTCGGAATCGGGACAGGACCTTACACCTTC
>TRBJ1-1|TRBV10-1|TRBD1|NA
CASSASGTGQFRAFF
TGCGCCAGCAGTGCCTCCGGGACAGGGCAATTTCGAGCTTTCTTT
>TRBJ1-5|TRBV10-3|NA|few
CAISSGDQPQHF
TGTGCCATCAGCAGCGGGGATCAGCCCCAGCATTTT
>TRBJ2-3|TRBV10-3|TRBD2|NA
CAIRLAGDRDTQYF
TGTGCCATCAGACTAGCGGGGGACCGGGATACGCAGTATTTT
>TRBJ1-4|TRBV18|TRBD1|NA
CASSPGDREKLFF
TGTGCCAGCTCACCTGGGGACAGAGAAAAACTGTTTTTT
>TRBJ1-1|TRBV2|NA|few
CASSHSTGMNTEAFF
TGTGCCAGCAGTCACAGCACAGGGATGAACACTGAAGCTTTCTTT
>TRBJ1-5|TRBV6-2/TRBV6-3|TRBD1|NA
CASSTRGEGNQPQHF
TGTGCCAGCAGCACCAGGGGGGAAGGCAATCAGCCCCAGCATTTT
>TRBJ2-1|TRBV19|NA|few
CASSIRGVANEQFF
TGTGCCAGTAGTATCAGGGGGGTTGCGAATGAGCAGTTCTTC
>TRBJ1-4|TRBV28|TRBD1|NA
CASISGQGGEKLFF
TGTGCCAGCATCTCGGGACAGGGCGGGGAAAAACTGTTTTTT
>TRBJ2-5|TRBV9|TRBD1|NA
CASSSDGQGRQTQYF
TGTGCCAGCAGCTCAGACGGACAGGGTAGACAGACCCAGTACTTC
>TRBJ1-6|TRBV4-3|NA|few
CASSQDARYSSYNSPLHF
TGCGCCAGCAGCCAAGACGCCCGTTACTCCTCCTATAATTCACCCCTCCACTTT
>TRBJ1-5|TRBV19|NA|NA
CASSGQSNQPQHF
TGTGCCAGTAGTGGGCAGAGCAATCAGCCCCAGCATTTT
>TRBJ2-1|TRBV10-3|NA|few
CAAGRDTVGNEQFF
TGTGCCGCCGGCCGGGACACCGTAGGTAATGAGCAGTTCTTC
>TRBJ2-2|TRBV27|TRBD1|few
CASSPRQGVTGELFF
TGTGCCAGCAGTCCCAGACAGGGGGTCACCGGGGAGCTGTTTTTT
>TRBJ2-4|TRBV18|NA|few
CASSPQLENIQYF
TGTGCCAGCTCACCGCAACTCGAAAACATTCAGTACTTC
>TRBJ1-3|TRBV5-6|TRBD1|NA
CASSWGPTGSGNTIYF
TGTGCCAGCAGCTGGGGCCCGACAGGGTCAGGAAACACCATATATTTT
>TRBJ1-4|TRBV5-4|NA|NA
CASSLGGENEKLFF
TGTGCCAGCAGCCTGGGGGGGGAGAATGAAAAACTGTTTTTT
>TRBJ2-3|TRBV27|TRBD2|few
CASSPLGSGGTDTQYF
TGTGCCAGCAGTCCCCTAGGTAGCGGGGGCACAGATACGCAGTATTTT
>TRBJ1-5|TRBV5-6|TRBD1|NA
CASSSAGTVNQPQHF
TGTGCCAGCAGCTCAGCCGGGACAGTAAATCAGCCCCAGCATTTT
>TRBJ2-2|TRBV5-1|TRBD2|NA
CASSLAGLAGGPTGELFF
TGCGCCAGCAGCTTGGCCGGCCTAGCGGGGGGGCCGACCGGGGAGCTGTTTTTT
>TRBJ1-1|TRBV30|TRBD1|once
CAWSSQGATEAFF
TGTGCCTGGAGCAGCCAGGGGGCCACTGAAGCTTTCTTT
>TRBJ1-4|TRBV25-1|TRBD1|NA
CASSGLTGVIANEKLFF
TGTGCCAGCAGTGGCCTGACAGGGGTAATCGCTAATGAAAAACTGTTTTTT
>TRBJ1-5|TRBV19|NA|NA
CASSVQGNQPQHF
TGTGCCAGTAGTGTCCAGGGCAACCAGCCCCAGCATTTT
>TRBJ1-5|TRBV19|NA|NA
CASSPREGGNQPQHF
TGTGCCAGTAGCCCTAGGGAGGGGGGCAATCAGCCCCAGCATTTT
>TRBJ2-3|TRBV10-1|NA|NA
CASSAKTWQGRSGGGTQYF
TGCGCCAGCAGTGCCAAGACTTGGCAGGGTCGCTCGGGCGGCGGTACGCAGTATTTT
>TRBJ1-1|TRBV2|TRBD1|NA
CASSDRGANTEAFF
TGTGCCAGCAGTGACAGGGGGGCGAACACTGAAGCTTTCTTT
>TRBJ1-6|TRBV7-8|NA|NA
CASSSYRVPYNSPLHF
TGTGCCAGCAGCTCTTACAGGGTCCCCTATAATTCACCCCTCCACTTT